These T cell receptor beta chains were read from a single sample in a study of shared clonotypes between healthy human individuals. Clones were sequenced by immunoSEQ multiplex PCR, and TCRdb holds only the in-frame ones, with some missing. The sample lists roughly 2.1 million clones; more than 85% were seen once. The source material was naive CD8+ T cells from PBMCs. The receptors originated from a man younger than 30 in good health. Some clones in this sample may be carry-over from other donors' samples. Each CDR3 is given with its conserved first and last residue.

>TRBV6-1
CASSGQEMNTEAFF
>TRBV7-6
CASSLIREAGGYNEQFF
>TRBV28
CASRPHTGTGGETQYF
>TRBV5-1
CASSLSGGNTEAFF
>TRBV4-3
CASSQVVSRQGLGGYTF
>TRBV4-3
CASSQGTASPNYGYTF
>TRBV4-3
CASSHDAEGTYEQYF
>TRBV6-5
CASSYRSGMNTEAFF
>TRBV19
CASSYRGTEAFF
>TRBV5-6
CASSLDRDYQETQYF
>TRBV27
CASSLRTISSGANVLTF
>TRBV9
CASSLQGTSTDTQYF
>TRBV23-1
CASSQPEGDRAETEAFF
>TRBV18
CASSPPGVFRAGELFF
>TRBV11-2
CASTQVGAGKNTGELFF
>TRBV7-9
CASRVGTSGINEQFF
>TRBV27
CASSISGSSYNEQFF
>TRBV9
CASSPTGRDRQYNEQFF
>TRBV19
CASSRPAGGDYEQYF
>TRBV7-3
CASSLEGRRERTDTQYF
>TRBV5-4
CASSLDGGLGTDTQYF
>TRBV6-1
CASSEGGTSEAFF
>TRBV19
CASSPAPSLLSNEQFF
>TRBV29-1
CSVQKGSF
>TRBV28
CASSPGLAGAVVGTQYF
>TRBV29-1
CSVESLAEDTQYF
>TRBV7-8
CASRQTGGTEAFF
>TRBV7-9
CASSHGDRPYEQYF
>TRBV4-3
CASSQGVASGRFNEQFF
>TRBV11-2
CASSSRQGRLGELFF
>TRBV27
CASSLLGPGSEQFF
>TRBV14
CASSLASILSYNEQFF
>TRBV4-2
CASSQDPLLGLAGRYEQYF
>TRBV30
CAWSVGQGMNEQYF
>TRBV7-9
CASSLGGTPVGPQHF
>TRBV2
CASTPGDASYEQYF
>TRBV9
CASSLTPLSGRAHNEQFF
>TRBV4-1
CASSQSEPRYGYTF
>TRBV6-5
CASTYGLGSSNQPQHF
>TRBV7-9
CASSPSDGESYNEQFF
>TRBV28
CASSPGERNQPQHF
>TRBV27
CASSLSSRYQFAYEQYF
>TRBV7-9
CASSPGFEEDQPQHF
>TRBV21-1
CASSNKWAETSGASSYNEQFF
>TRBV7-8
CASSLETEEQETQYF